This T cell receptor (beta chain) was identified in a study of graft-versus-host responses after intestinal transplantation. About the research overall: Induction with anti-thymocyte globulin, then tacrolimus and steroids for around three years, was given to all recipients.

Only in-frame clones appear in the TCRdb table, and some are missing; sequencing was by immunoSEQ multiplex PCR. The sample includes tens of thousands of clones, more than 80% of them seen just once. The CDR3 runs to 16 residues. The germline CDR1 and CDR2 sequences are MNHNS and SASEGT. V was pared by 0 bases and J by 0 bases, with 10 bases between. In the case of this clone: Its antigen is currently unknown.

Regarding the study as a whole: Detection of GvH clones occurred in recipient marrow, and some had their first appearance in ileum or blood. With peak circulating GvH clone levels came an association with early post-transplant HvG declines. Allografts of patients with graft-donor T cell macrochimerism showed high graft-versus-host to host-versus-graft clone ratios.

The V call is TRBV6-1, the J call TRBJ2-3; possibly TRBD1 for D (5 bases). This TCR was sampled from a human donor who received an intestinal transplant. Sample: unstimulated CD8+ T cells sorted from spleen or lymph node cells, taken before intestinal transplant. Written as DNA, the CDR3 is TGTGCCAGCAGTGAAGCGCGAGGACACAGCACAGATACGCAGTATTTT. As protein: CASSEARGHSTDTQYF.